Each of the 22 T cell receptor beta chains below was sequenced from the same sample in a study of T cells in Graves' hyperthyroidism and ophthalmopathy. Regions amplified from RNA transcripts were the TCR beta CDR3 regions. The primer set for the first-round RT-PCR of the TCR CDR3 was HTBI. TCRdb redid the calling of the multiplex PCR reads with MiXCR, one entry per CDR3 protein. In the table there are around 420,000 distinct CDR3 sequences, roughly an eighth of which are singletons. The sample taken for sequencing was blood. The receptor set was obtained from a woman aged 18-29 years with Graves' hyperthyroidism.

This clonotype was counted ten times or more. The chain couples TRBV7-2 to TRBJ2-1, with D uncertain. This CDR3 is built from 14 residues. V dropped 2 bases and J dropped 5 bases, with 10 bases sitting between them. The germline V gene encodes CDR1 SGHTA and CDR2 FQGNSA. CDR3 coding DNA: TGTGCCAGCAGCTTACTGACACGGAACAATGAGCAGTTCTTC. It yields the protein CASSLLTRNNEQFF.

This clonotype was seen ten or more times. This chain links TRBV30 with TRBJ1-2; a possible D gene is TRBD1 (6 bases). This CDR3 spans 12 amino acids. V was cut by 2 bases and J by 8 bases, with 12 bases left in between. Germline CDR1 GTSNPN, CDR2 SVGIG (reference sequence). The chain's CDR3 is CAWSRTAGGYTF. CDR3 DNA sequence: TGTGCCTGGAGTCGGACAGCGGGAGGCTACACCTTC.

On this clonotype itself: A read error is possible here, since a much larger clone lies one base away. The CDR3 protein is CASSRPPEASF. CDR3 DNA sequence: TGTGCCAGCAGCCGGCCGCCTGAAGCTTCCTTT. The chain combines TRBV6-1 with TRBJ1-1; D unresolved. This CDR3 spans 11 amino acids. From germline, CDR1 is MNHNS and CDR2 SASEGT.

This clonotype was counted many times. The genes are TRBV11-2 and TRBJ2-3; 7 positions agree with TRBD1. The CDR3 runs to 17 residues. J gave up 0 bases and V 5 bases, and 11 bases lay outside the gene matches. Germline V gives CDR1 SGHAT, CDR2 FQNNGV. CDR3: CASSHTGWDSSTDTQYF. CDR3 DNA sequence: TGTGCCAGCAGCCATACAGGATGGGACAGTAGCACAGATACGCAGTATTTT. Full variable domain (remainder filled in from reference TRBV11-2 and TRBJ2-3): EAGVAQSPRYKIIEKRQSVAFWCNPISGHATLYWYQQILGQGPKLLIQFQNNGVVDDSQLPKDRFSAERLKGVDSTLKIQPAKLEDSAVYLCASSHTGWDSSTDTQYFGPGTRLTVL.

The J gene is TRBJ2-5, the V gene TRBV20-1; TRBD2 aligns across 11 bases. Losses at the gene ends were 0 bases for V and 4 bases for J; bases not matched to a gene: 7. CDR1 is DFQATT and CDR2 is SNEGSKA in the germline V gene (reference sequence). The CDR3 sequence is 16 residues long. CDR3 sequence: CSARDILAGGPETQYF. CDR3 bases: TGCAGTGCTAGAGATATATTAGCGGGAGGGCCAGAGACCCAGTACTTC.

This clonotype was seen only a few times. The chain recombines TRBV29-1 with TRBJ2-5; no reliable D call. In germline, CDR1 is SQVTM, CDR2 ANQGSEA. The CDR3 consists of 10 residues. V shed 4 bases and J shed 2 bases, with 2 bases lying between them. In nucleotides, the CDR3 is TGCAGCGTTGCGCAAGAGACCCAGTACTTC. Its protein product is CSVAQETQYF.

This clonotype was recorded at least ten times. The chain employs TRBV18 and TRBJ2-5; D gene ambiguous. CDR3 length: 13 residues. The ends were cut back, 0 bases at V and 3 bases at J, with 5 bases in the middle. Germline V gene sequence: CDR1 KGHSH, CDR2 LQKENI. The CDR3 bases are TGTGCCAGCTCACCACCGTCTAAAGAGACCCAGTACTTC. Translated: CASSPPSKETQYF.

This clonotype was counted many times. This chain links TRBV28 with TRBJ1-3; D is possibly TRBD1 (6 bases). The CDR3 covers 17 residues. Germline CDR1 MDHEN, CDR2 SYDVKM. V was shortened by 6 bases and J by 0 bases, with 18 bases between the two germline ends. The DNA for the CDR3 is TGTGCCAGCAGGCCTTCAACAGGGACCATCTCTGGAAACACCATATATTTT. Protein: CASRPSTGTISGNTIYF. Based on the CDR3 plus reference TRBV28 and TRBJ1-3, the full variable domain is DVKVTQSSRYLVKRTGEKVFLECVQDMDHENMFWYRQDPGLGLRLIYFSYDVKMKEKGDIPEGYSVSREKKERFSLILESASTNQTSMYLCASRPSTGTISGNTIYFGEGSWLTVV.

This clonotype was seen repeatedly, ten times or more. The V gene is TRBV7-8, the J gene TRBJ2-1; no firm D call. This CDR3 comprises 14 residues. Trimming removed 0 bases at V and 7 bases at J, with 10 bases between. CDR1 and CDR2 from the germline V gene are SGHVS and FQNEAQ. The CDR3 region has the DNA TGTGCCAGCAGCTTAGCGCTCCTTTCGAATGAGCAGTTCTTC. Protein sequence: CASSLALLSNEQFF.

This clonotype was seen ten or more times. The chain uses TRBV6-1 and TRBJ2-1; D is ambiguous. The V gene lost 5 bases and the J gene lost 0 bases, with 11 bases spanning the gap. The CDR3 totals 15 residues. Germline CDR1 MNHNS, CDR2 SASEGT. CDR3 sequence reads: CASSPKSSSYNEQFF. The CDR3 bases are TGTGCCAGCAGTCCGAAATCGAGCTCCTACAATGAGCAGTTCTTC.

This clonotype has at least ten counts. The chain links TRBV28 to TRBJ2-3; TRBD2 matches at 9 bases. The V and J ends lost 5 bases and 6 bases, in that order; junction bases with no gene match: 12. CDR1 is MDHEN and CDR2 is SYDVKM in the germline V gene. The CDR3 contains 16 residues. The CDR3 coding sequence is TGTGCCAGCAGTCACAGACTAGCGGCGTTGTTGGATACGCAGTATTTT. Residues: CASSHRLAALLDTQYF.

There are a few counts of this clonotype. The gene calls are TRBV25-1 and TRBJ2-7; 12 bases match TRBD2. Germline V gene sequence: CDR1 MGHDK, CDR2 SYGVNS. The CDR3 contains 15 residues. Trimming at V came to 4 bases and at J to 2 bases, leaving 3 bases not matched to a gene. The CDR3 bases are TGTGCCAGCAGTGGGACTAGCGGGAACCCCTACGAGCAGTACTTC. It translates to CASSGTSGNPYEQYF.

This clonotype was seen repeatedly, ten times or more. This chain uses TRBV27 with TRBJ2-7; 12 bases agree with TRBD2. Germline V gene data show CDR1 as MNHEY and CDR2 as SMNVEV (reference sequence). V shed 1 base and J 3 bases; nucleotides not matched to a gene: 4. The CDR3 sequence is 16 residues long. As DNA, the CDR3 is TGTGCCAGCAGTTTATTCCCGACTAGCGGGAGCTACGAGCAGTACTTC. Amino acid sequence: CASSLFPTSGSYEQYF.

V usage is TRBV19 and J usage is TRBJ2-1, with D possibly matching TRBD2 (5 bases). Germline V gene data show CDR1 as LNHDA and CDR2 as SQIVND (reference sequence). The CDR3 is made up of 17 amino acids. V was pared by 2 bases and J by 2 bases, with 16 bases between. The CDR3 coding sequence is TGTGCCAGTAGTATACTAGTTGGAGCGGACCCCTACAATGAGCAGTTCTTC. The encoded protein is CASSILVGADPYNEQFF.

This clonotype occurred many times. The chain uses TRBV29-1 and TRBJ2-3, with 10 bases identical to TRBD2. Germline assignment: CDR1 SQVTM and CDR2 ANQGSEA. The ends lost 4 bases at V and 1 base at J; junction bases unmatched: 5. The CDR3 contains 15 residues. The DNA for the CDR3 is TGCAGCGTTGGAGGCCTAGCGGGAGGCACAGATACGCAGTATTTT. This sequence encodes CSVGGLAGGTDTQYF.

This clonotype was found many times. The J gene is TRBJ2-7, the V gene TRBV30; D is undetermined. This CDR3 has 10 amino acids. The V end lost 7 bases, the J end lost 5 bases, and 9 bases lay between the germline ends. In germline, CDR1 is GTSNPN, CDR2 SVGIG (reference sequence). Here the CDR3 DNA reads TGTGCCTTAGTTCGAGACGAGCAGTACTTC. Translation: CALVRDEQYF.

CDR3 bases: TGCAGCGTTGGCCCCCGGGACAGGGTAGTGGGGGAGCTGTTTTTT. It specifies CSVGPRDRVVGELFF. The rearrangement joins TRBV29-1 to TRBJ2-2, with TRBD1 matching 9 bases. V lost 4 bases to trimming and J lost 8 bases; unmatched junction nucleotides: 11. The germline V gene encodes CDR1 SQVTM and CDR2 ANQGSEA. The length of the CDR3 is 15 residues.

The table lists this clonotype with many counts. The rearrangement uses TRBV2 and TRBJ1-1, with D perhaps TRBD1 (6 bases). From germline, CDR1 is SNHLY and CDR2 FYNNEI. The CDR3 covers 15 residues. V was clipped by 4 bases and J by 4 bases, with 16 bases between them. CDR3 sequence: CASSGHQGRGTEAFF. CDR3 sequence (DNA): TGTGCCAGCAGTGGACACCAGGGGCGGGGCACTGAAGCTTTCTTT.

In its sample, this clonotype was seen a few times. The chain carries TRBV19 and TRBJ2-1, with no clear D. Trimming removed 3 bases from V and 2 bases from J, with 11 bases in between. The CDR3 is 15 amino acids. The germline V gene encodes CDR1 LNHDA and CDR2 SQIVND (reference sequence). The CDR3 sequence is CASSMMDLAYNEQFF. The CDR3 DNA reads TGTGCCAGTAGTATGATGGACCTAGCCTACAATGAGCAGTTCTTC.

This clonotype was seen more than once but under ten times. The chain has TRBV7-8 and TRBJ1-3, with no clear D. The CDR3 spans 16 residues. Deletions cut 5 bases from V and 0 bases from J, with 14 bases between. Germline lookup yields CDR1 SGHVS and CDR2 FQNEAQ. CDR3 region: CASSIALRSSGNTIYF. The CDR3 DNA reads TGTGCCAGCAGCATTGCGCTACGGAGCTCTGGAAACACCATATATTTT.

There are many counts of this clonotype. The V and J genes are TRBV28 and TRBJ1-1; D gene ambiguous. CDR1 is MDHEN and CDR2 is SYDVKM in the germline V gene. The germline V and J ends were trimmed by 1 base and 1 base, with 10 bases remaining between them. The CDR3 loop spans 15 amino acids. CDR3 bases: TGTGCCAGCAGTTTATTTAGTGAAACGAACACTGAAGCTTTCTTT. It yields the protein CASSLFSETNTEAFF.

The chain couples TRBV10-3 to TRBJ1-6; 10 bases align to TRBD1. Per the germline V gene, CDR1 is ENHRY and CDR2 is SYGVKD. The length of the CDR3 is 14 residues. The V gene end was trimmed by 4 bases and the J gene end by 10 bases; junction bases not matched to a gene: 4. Written as DNA, the CDR3 is TGTGCCATCAGTGTGGGGACAGGGGAATCACCCCTCCACTTT. This gives the protein CAISVGTGESPLHF.